These 17 T cell receptor beta chains share one sample of origin, sequenced in a study of Ad26.COV2.S vaccination and SARS-CoV-2 variants (dated by TCRdb to the early 2020s). The treatment or condition label, read with the paper, signifies: about 20 received Ad26.COV2.S at low or high dose, single or two shots; roughly 5 received placebo; per-sample allocation not given. For vaccine and placebo recipients, repertoires were sequenced using samples collected on day 63 after the first injection. Library preparation was by the immunoSEQ multiplex PCR assay. In TCRdb, the immuneACCESS table is reduced to in-frame sequences with V and J assigned. These tables do not hold every clone; where another copy was compared, an unresolved V gene accounts for under half, and the others remain unexplained. The sample includes 350,000 to 400,000 clones, with roughly nine tenths observed a single time. The top ten hold 3.5% of the sample.

This sample comprised peripheral blood, obtained in a trial of Ad26.COV2.S vaccine versus placebo. The source of these receptors is a person between 18 and 59 years old who received the Ad26.COV2.S COVID-19 vaccine or a placebo.

CDR3 coding DNA: TGCGCCAGCAGCTTTAACACCCTGAGGACTGAAGCTTTCTTT. Translation: CASSFNTLRTEAFF. J is TRBJ1-1 and V is TRBV5-1, with D unresolved. CDR1 is SGHRS and CDR2 is YFSETQ in the germline V gene. Trimming took 2 bases from V and 5 from J, leaving 13 bases between them. The CDR3 loop spans 14 amino acids.

This chain joins TRBV7-8 and TRBJ2-2, with TRBD2 matching over 8 bases. The CDR3 spans 15 residues. Germline V CDR1 and CDR2: SGHVS, FQNEAQ. Trimming removed 5 bases from V and 4 bases from J; junction bases left unmatched: 6. DNA for the CDR3: TGTGCCAGCAGCCCGGGGGGGGGTGGCACCGGGGAGCTGTTTTTT. It yields the protein CASSPGGGGTGELFF.

The genes are TRBV7-9 and TRBJ1-2; D gene unclear. This CDR3 has 13 amino acids. The germline V gene has CDR1 SEHNR and CDR2 FQNEAQ (reference sequence). V dropped 5 bases and J dropped 4 bases, with 11 bases sitting between them. The CDR3 sequence is CASSPVASYGYTF. The CDR3 DNA follows: TGTGCCAGCAGCCCAGTAGCGAGCTATGGCTACACCTTC.

The V call is TRBV11-2, the J call TRBJ2-7, with TRBD1 matching over 8 bases. This CDR3 is 15 amino acids long. Germline CDR1 SGHAT, CDR2 FQNNGV. V lost 5 bases, J lost 2 bases, and 8 bases stayed unmatched. The DNA of the CDR3 is TGTGCCAGCAGCCCACGGGACAGGTATACCTACGAGCAGTACTTC. This encodes CASSPRDRYTYEQYF.

In its sample, this clone was seen once. The V gene is TRBV2, the J gene TRBJ1-1; tentatively, D is TRBD1 (5 bases). V was shortened by 4 bases and J by 1 base, with 13 bases between the two germline ends. The length of the CDR3 is 15 residues. From germline, CDR1 is SNHLY and CDR2 FYNNEI. For the CDR3, the DNA is TGTGCCAGCAGTGGGAGGAGGGGTGAGAACACTGAAGCTTTCTTT. Translating gives CASSGRRGENTEAFF.

V and J are TRBV5-4 and TRBJ2-5; tentatively, D is TRBD2 (7 bases). V dropped 2 bases and J dropped 4 bases, with 21 bases sitting between them. The CDR3 spans 17 residues. The germline V gene has CDR1 SGHNT and CDR2 YYREEE (reference sequence). The CDR3, as DNA: TGTGCCAGCAGCTTCAGGGCGGGGGCGTTGGAGGGAGAGACCCAGTACTTC. Residues: CASSFRAGALEGETQYF. The full variable domain, with the rest looked up from reference TRBV5-4 and TRBJ2-5, is ETGVTQSPTHLIKTRGQQVTLRCSSQSGHNTVSWYQQALGQGPQFIFQYYREEENGRGNFPPRFSGLQFPNYSSELNVNALELDDSALYLCASSFRAGALEGETQYFGPGTRLLVL.

The chain combines TRBV30 with TRBJ1-1, with D uncertain. The V end was cut by 1 base, the J end by 6 bases, with 9 bases between. Germline lookup yields CDR1 GTSNPN and CDR2 SVGIG (reference sequence). There are 12 residues in the CDR3. CDR3 protein: CAWSAPVSEAFF. CDR3 nucleotide sequence: TGTGCCTGGAGTGCTCCAGTCTCTGAAGCTTTCTTT.

This chain links TRBV3-1 (or the pseudogene TRBV3-2) with TRBJ2-5; D may match TRBD1 or TRBD2 (6 bases each). This CDR3 spans 15 amino acids. Germline CDR1 reads LGHDT; CDR2 reads YNNKEL (reference sequence). V lost 0 bases and J 5 bases, leaving 13 bases between the germline ends. In DNA form, the CDR3 reads TGTGCCAGCAGCCAAGAATCGCCGGGGGCCGAGACCCAGTACTTC. Translated, it gives CASSQESPGAETQYF.

The chain couples TRBV5-1 to TRBJ2-2; D remains ambiguous. Germline V gene sequence: CDR1 SGHRS, CDR2 YFSETQ. Trimming removed 4 bases at V and 4 bases at J, with 14 bases between. This CDR3 is built from 15 residues. In DNA form, the CDR3 reads TGCGCCAGCAGCAAAATTAAACTGGGCACCGGGGAGCTGTTTTTT. This translates into CASSKIKLGTGELFF.

The chain combines TRBV7-9 with TRBJ1-1; a weak D match, TRBD1 (6 bases). Germline loops: CDR1 SEHNR, CDR2 FQNEAQ (reference sequence). V was cut by 5 bases and J by 11 bases, with 15 bases left in between. This CDR3 is built from 12 residues. The CDR3 DNA reads as TGTGCCAGCAGCGCAAGAGGACAGTCCGCTTTCTTT. Protein product: CASSARGQSAFF.

This rearrangement joins TRBV10-2 to TRBJ1-1, with D perhaps matching TRBD1 (5 bases). CDR3 length: 14 amino acids. V lost 7 bases, J lost 0 bases, and 12 bases lay in between. The germline CDR1 and CDR2 sequences are WSHSY and SAAADI. The chain's CDR3 is CASTALGVNTEAFF. CDR3 coding DNA: TGCGCCAGCACGGCCCTGGGGGTGAACACTGAAGCTTTCTTT.

This rearrangement joins TRBV7-2 to TRBJ1-2; D gene unclear. CDR3 length: 15 amino acids. V dropped 4 bases and J dropped 6 bases, with 18 bases sitting between them. CDR1 and CDR2 from the germline V gene are SGHTA and FQGNSA. The CDR3, as DNA: TGTGCCAGCAGCTCAGAGGGTGGCGGGCGGGATGGCTACACCTTC. It codes for CASSSEGGGRDGYTF.

The chain recombines TRBV7-2 with TRBJ2-7; D assignment may be TRBD1 or TRBD2 (5 bases each). Trimming took 5 bases from V and 4 from J, leaving 18 bases between them. The length of the CDR3 is 15 residues. The germline V gene has CDR1 SGHTA and CDR2 FQGNSA. The CDR3 reads CASSPRVGEGYEQYF. The CDR3 bases are TGTGCCAGCAGCCCCCGGGTGGGGGAAGGGTACGAGCAGTACTTC.

This clone was seen a single time. The same CDR3 arises from other DNA sequences in this sample as well. The chain has TRBV4-1 and TRBJ1-1; D gene ambiguous. V lost 0 bases and J lost 0, with 8 bases in between. Germline V gives CDR1 MGHRA, CDR2 YSYEKL. This CDR3 region has 15 residues. Here the CDR3 DNA reads TGCGCCAGCAGCCAAGATCCGGGGATGAACACTGAAGCTTTCTTT. It translates to CASSQDPGMNTEAFF.

The gene calls are TRBV6-5 and TRBJ2-2; no clear D gene. V was shortened by 3 bases and J by 5 bases, with 10 bases between the two germline ends. CDR3 length: 14 amino acids. Germline V CDR1 and CDR2: MNHEY, SVGAGI. CDR3 nucleotides: TGTGCCAGCAGTTATCGCCAGCTAACCGGGGAGCTGTTTTTT. It codes for CASSYRQLTGELFF.

The chain carries TRBV5-4 and TRBJ2-2, with D hard to call. Per the germline V gene, CDR1 is SGHNT and CDR2 is YYREEE (reference sequence). The CDR3 runs 16 residues. V was cut by 1 base and J by 1 base, with 11 bases left in between. CDR3 sequence reads: CASSLPDGGNTGELFF. As DNA, the CDR3 is TGTGCCAGCAGCTTGCCGGACGGTGGGAACACCGGGGAGCTGTTTTTT. Complete variable domain (other parts from reference TRBV5-4 and TRBJ2-2): ETGVTQSPTHLIKTRGQQVTLRCSSQSGHNTVSWYQQALGQGPQFIFQYYREEENGRGNFPPRFSGLQFPNYSSELNVNALELDDSALYLCASSLPDGGNTGELFFGEGSRLTVL.

This clone has just one count. DNA for the CDR3: TGTGCCAGCAGTTTGGGACAGGGTGGTACCCAGTACTTC. Protein product: CASSLGQGGTQYF. The chain links TRBV27 to TRBJ2-5, with TRBD1 matching over 9 bases. The CDR3 spans 13 residues. Trimming cost V 3 bases and J 8 bases; bases outside gene matches: 4. The germline V gene has CDR1 MNHEY and CDR2 SMNVEV (reference sequence).